The 17 T cell receptor beta chains listed next were all sequenced from one sample in a study of blood T cells in healthy people across ages (dated by TCRdb to the mid-2010s). To prepare the library, 5' RACE was applied. TCRdb records Illumina HiSeq 2500 as the sequencer. A second 7 to 11 cycle PCR used a sample-barcoded 5' primer and a J-beta primer mix. The raw public reads went through TCRdb reprocessing: fastp at Q25, MiXCR clone calling, in-frame beta chains kept. For every CDR3 protein sequence, its rows merge into one entry that carries the most common genes and DNA. The table for this sample lists more than 650,000 distinct CDR3 sequences; 22% of them were counted only once. The ten largest clonotypes hold around a fifth of the sample. Sequenced material: blood. Receptors originate from a man in his 70s in good health.

This rearrangement joins TRBV27 to TRBJ1-6; 10 bases are shared with TRBD1. V lost 6 bases and J lost 2; bases outside the gene matches: 4. The CDR3 runs 16 residues. Germline-derived CDR1 and CDR2 are MNHEY and SMNVEV (reference sequence). The DNA of the CDR3 is TGTGCCAGCAGGAAGGGACAGGGGACCTATAATTCACCCCTCCACTTT. It yields the protein CASRKGQGTYNSPLHF.

The V and J genes are TRBV10-2 and TRBJ2-3; perhaps TRBD2 as D (5 bases). Germline V CDR1 and CDR2: WSHSY, SAAADI. Trimming stripped 1 base from V and 1 base from J, with 9 bases between. The CDR3 is 15 amino acids. CDR3 region: CASSEWESGTDTQYF. Here the CDR3 DNA reads TGCGCCAGCAGTGAGTGGGAGAGCGGCACAGATACGCAGTATTTT.

This clonotype was seen a handful of times. The CDR3 sequence: CASSGNSGGAYEQYF. The CDR3, as DNA: TGTGCCAGTAGTGGGAATAGCGGGGGCGCCTACGAGCAGTACTTC. The chain joins TRBV19 to TRBJ2-7; 9 bases are a match to TRBD2. Germline V lookup: CDR1 LNHDA, CDR2 SQIVND (reference sequence). The CDR3 runs to 15 residues. The V and J ends lost 5 bases and 2 bases, in that order; junction bases with no gene match: 7. The entire variable domain, with the rest obtained from reference TRBV19 and TRBJ2-7, is as follows: DGGITQSPKYLFRKEGQNVTLSCEQNLNHDAMYWYRQDPGQGLRLIYYSQIVNDFQKGDIAEGYSVSREKKESFPLTVTSAQKNPTAFYLCASSGNSGGAYEQYFGPGTRLTVT.

This clonotype was observed a few times. The chain couples TRBV7-9 to TRBJ2-1; possible D gene TRBD2, 6 bases. The CDR3 loop spans 15 amino acids. The germline gives CDR1 SEHNR, CDR2 FQNEAQ (reference sequence). The ends were cut back, 3 bases at V and 9 bases at J, with 18 bases in the middle. This CDR3 is CASSFQASVVSEQFF. The CDR3 DNA is TGTGCCAGCAGCTTTCAGGCTAGCGTAGTGAGTGAGCAGTTCTTC. Combining the CDR3 with reference TRBV7-9 and TRBJ2-1 gives the whole variable domain DTGVSQNPRHKITKRGQNVTFRCDPISEHNRLYWYRQTLGQGPEFLTYFQNEAQLEKSRLLSDRFSAERPKGSFSTLEIQRTEQGDSAMYLCASSFQASVVSEQFFGPGTRLTVL.

The V gene is TRBV6-5, the J gene TRBJ2-3; perhaps TRBD2 as D (5 bases). Germline CDR1 and CDR2: MNHEY and SVGAGI. Trimming took off 6 bases at V and 2 bases at J, with 9 bases between the two ends. This CDR3 is built from 13 residues. CDR3 sequence (DNA): TGTGCCAGCAGCAAGGACTTCACAGATACGCAGTATTTT. It specifies CASSKDFTDTQYF.

Remarks on this clonotype: A read error may produce the germline difference seen at one junction end. CDR3 nucleotides: TGTGCCAGCAGCCGTGGGGTAAACATTCAGTCCTTC. The encoded protein is CASSRGVNIQSF. V gene TRBV3-1 combines with J gene TRBJ2-4; D ambiguous. The CDR3 loop spans 12 amino acids. The V gene's germline CDR1 is LGHDT and CDR2 YNNKEL (reference sequence).

This clonotype has more than one count but fewer than ten. The V gene is TRBV18, the J gene TRBJ2-1; 9 bases are a match to TRBD1. Unmatched junction bases numbered 14, after V lost 2 bases and J lost 0 bases. Germline V gene sequence: CDR1 KGHSH, CDR2 LQKENI. The CDR3 runs 20 residues. CDR3 in amino acids: CASSPVPGQGPMSSYNEQFF. In DNA, the CDR3 is TGTGCCAGCTCACCAGTCCCGGGACAGGGCCCCATGAGCTCCTACAATGAGCAGTTCTTC.

V usage is TRBV12-3 or TRBV12-4 and J usage is TRBJ1-1; TRBD1 agrees at 9 bases. The ends lost 10 bases at V and 1 base at J; junction bases unmatched: 7. The CDR3 length is 14 residues. Here the CDR3 reads CATRTGVGNTEAFF. CDR3 bases: TGTGCCACCAGGACAGGGGTTGGGAACACTGAAGCTTTCTTT.

J is TRBJ1-2 and V is TRBV29-1; no firm D call. V lost 3 bases and J lost 4, with 6 bases in between. The CDR3 totals 11 residues. Germline CDR1 SQVTM, CDR2 ANQGSEA. CDR3 region: CSVESRYGYTF. CDR3 in DNA: TGCAGCGTTGAGTCACGCTATGGCTACACCTTC.

This clonotype was seen more than once but under ten times. This may arise from a read error, as a much more abundant clone is one base away. V usage is TRBV12-3 or TRBV12-4 and J usage is TRBJ1-2; D ambiguous. This CDR3 spans 12 amino acids. The V end lost 5 bases, the J end lost 4 bases, and 8 bases lay between the germline ends. CDR3 sequence reads: CASSARSYGYTF. The CDR3 DNA reads as TGTGCCAGCAGTGCCAGAAGCTATGGCTACACCTTC.

This clonotype was seen a handful of times. The gene calls are TRBV6-6 and TRBJ1-2; 10 bases fit TRBD1. This CDR3 spans 17 amino acids. CDR1 and CDR2 from the germline V gene are MNHNY and SVGAGI (reference sequence). V dropped 6 bases and J dropped 2; count of bases not matched to a gene: 12. The CDR3 region is CASRETGGAILNYGYTF. The CDR3 nucleotides read TGTGCCAGCAGGGAGACAGGGGGCGCGATCCTCAACTATGGCTACACCTTC.

This clonotype occurred a few times. This CDR3 reads CSVVTGNQETQYF. The CDR3 bases are TGCAGCGTCGTGACAGGGAACCAAGAGACCCAGTACTTC. This rearrangement joins TRBV29-1 to TRBJ2-5; 7 nucleotides line up with TRBD1. From germline, CDR1 is SQVTM and CDR2 ANQGSEA. CDR3 length equals 13 residues. V lost 6 bases, J lost 0 bases, and 4 bases stayed unmatched.

This chain uses TRBV3-1 with TRBJ1-3, with a possible D match to TRBD1 (5 bases). Looked up from germline, CDR1 is LGHDT and CDR2 is YNNKEL (reference sequence). Trimming left V 4 bases short and J 5 bases short, with 18 bases between. The CDR3 runs 16 residues. The CDR3 reads CASSPPGAIHRNTIYF. The CDR3 region has the DNA TGTGCCAGCAGCCCTCCCGGGGCCATTCATAGAAACACCATATATTTT.

This clonotype was seen at least ten times. The chain has TRBV6-6 and TRBJ1-1, with TRBD1 identical over 8 bases. CDR3 length equals 14 residues. Germline values: CDR1 MNHNY, CDR2 SVGAGI (reference sequence). The junction had 7 bases not matched to a gene; V was cut back by 4 bases and J by 6 bases. CDR3 protein: CASSSQTGVAEAFF. As DNA, the CDR3 is TGTGCCAGCAGTTCGCAGACAGGGGTCGCTGAAGCTTTCTTT.

Notes on this clonotype: One end of the junction is discordant with germline, which a read error may explain. The rearrangement uses TRBV20-1 and TRBJ1-2, with D possibly matching TRBD1 (6 bases). The CDR3 is made up of 12 amino acids. The germline V gene encodes CDR1 DFQATT and CDR2 SNEGSKA (reference sequence). The CDR3 here is CSARDPGQLSAF. Written as DNA, the CDR3 is TGCAGTGCTAGAGATCCCGGACAGCTGAGTGCCTTC.

The chain uses TRBV27 and TRBJ2-1, with 9 positions matching TRBD1. The V and J ends lost 8 bases and 8 bases, in that order; junction bases with no gene match: 13. Germline CDR1 MNHEY, CDR2 SMNVEV (reference sequence). This CDR3 comprises 15 residues. The CDR3 nucleotides read TGTGCCAGCTTTCCAACAGGACAGGGGTTTCATGAGCAGTTCTTC. As protein: CASFPTGQGFHEQFF.

This chain links TRBV14 with TRBJ2-1, with no clear D. The J call is in doubt because the DNA end fits TRBJ2-7 better. The CDR3 runs to 13 residues. Germline CDR1 is SGHDN and CDR2 is FVKESK. The CDR3 loop is CASSQDLFYEQYF. The CDR3 DNA follows: TGTGCCAGCAGCCAAGATTTGTTCTACGAGCAGTACTTC.